The rows below give T cell receptor beta chains drawn from one sample of a study of cytomegalovirus exposure and HLA in healthy donors. Repertoires were generated with immunoSEQ multiplex PCR, while TCRdb's copy carries only in-frame clones and drops some. The repertoire holds some 130,000 clones, roughly 85% seen once, with around 6.3% in the top ten. The sequenced sample consisted of PBMCs. Receptors originate from a middle-aged man in good health and CMV-seropositive. Each CDR3 is given with its conserved first and last residue. A D gene is named only where the DNA matches it firmly. Some rows have no size entry. The others give once, few or many, or a class for an expanded clone.

>TRBJ1-1|once|TRBD1|TRBV6-6
CASSLGQMETEAFF
TGTGCCAGCAGCCTGGGACAGATGGAAACTGAAGCTTTCTTT
>TRBJ2-5|.|.|TRBV5-1
CASSLFGEETQYF
TGCGCCAGCAGCTTGTTTGGGGAGGAGACCCAGTACTTC
>TRBJ2-1|.|.|TRBV14
CASSPRGSGLNNEQFF
TGTGCCAGCAGCCCCCGTGGTAGCGGTCTCAACAATGAGCAGTTCTTC
>TRBJ1-2|.|TRBD1|TRBV7-3
CASSSRTGDGYTF
TGTGCCAGCAGCTCCCGGACAGGGGATGGCTACACCTTC
>TRBJ2-2|.|.|TRBV28
CASRPWGSNTGELFF
TGTGCCAGCAGACCCTGGGGCAGCAACACCGGGGAGCTGTTTTTT
>TRBJ2-1|.|TRBD2|TRBV29-1
CSSPGVGRANEQFF
TGCAGCTCCCCCGGGGTCGGGAGGGCCAATGAGCAGTTCTTC
>TRBJ2-7|.|TRBD2|TRBV5-1
CASSLISGRSGEQYF
TGCGCCAGCAGCTTGATTAGCGGGAGATCGGGCGAGCAGTACTTC
>TRBJ2-2|.|.|TRBV28
CASSLWGAVTGELFF
TGTGCCAGCAGTTTATGGGGAGCGGTAACCGGGGAGCTGTTTTTT
>TRBJ1-6|.|.|TRBV2
CASSADSFYNSPLHF
TGTGCCAGCAGTGCAGACAGTTTCTATAATTCACCCCTCCACTTT
>TRBJ1-4|.|.|TRBV9
CASSVDGEEYEKLFF
TGTGCCAGCAGCGTAGACGGGGAAGAATATGAAAAACTGTTTTTT
>TRBJ1-6|.|TRBD1|TRBV19
CASSSRARGNSPLHF
TGTGCCAGTAGTTCCCGGGCCAGGGGGAATTCACCCCTCCACTTT
>TRBJ2-7|.|.|TRBV19
CASSTPGAQQYF
TGTGCCAGTAGTACTCCGGGTGCGCAGCAGTACTTC
>TRBJ2-7|.|TRBD2|TRBV2
CASIGTSYEQYF
TGTGCCAGCATTGGGACTAGCTACGAGCAGTACTTC
>TRBJ2-7|.|TRBD2|TRBV7-9
CASSFTSDYEQYF
TGTGCCAGCAGCTTCACTAGCGACTACGAGCAGTACTTC
>TRBJ1-5|.|.|TRBV11-2
CASSFYSNQPQHF
TGTGCCAGCAGCTTCTACAGCAATCAGCCCCAGCATTTT
>TRBJ1-1|.|.|TRBV14
CASSQDRGSFMNTEAFF
TGTGCCAGCAGCCAAGACCGGGGAAGTTTTATGAACACTGAAGCTTTCTTT
>TRBJ1-5|.|.|TRBV10-2
CASSEPSTRNQPQHF
TGCGCCAGCAGTGAGCCGAGTACGCGCAATCAGCCCCAGCATTTT
>TRBJ1-1|.|.|TRBV7-2
CASSLHRGRGTEAFF
TGTGCCAGCAGCCTCCACCGGGGCAGGGGAACTGAAGCTTTCTTT
>TRBJ2-2|few|.|TRBV28
CASKNPTQGKRQRGWSGELFF
TGTGCCAGCAAAAACCCCACACAGGGGAAGAGGCAGCGGGGGTGGAGCGGGGAGCTGTTTTTT
>TRBJ2-7|.|TRBD1|TRBV19
CASRDRTYEQYF
TGTGCCTCCCGGGACAGGACGTACGAGCAGTACTTC
>TRBJ2-1|.|TRBD1|TRBV27
CASSSIMNLGTGRNEQFF
TGTGCCAGCAGTTCAATCATGAATTTGGGGACAGGGCGCAATGAGCAGTTCTTC
>TRBJ2-3|.|.|TRBV19
CASSSGTFYGDTQYF
TGTGCCAGTAGTTCTGGGACTTTCTATGGAGATACGCAGTATTTT
>TRBJ2-7|once|.|TRBV6-1
CASSEGVNKREQYF
TGTGCCAGCAGTGAAGGTGTGAATAAACGGGAGCAGTACTTC
>TRBJ2-2|.|TRBD2|TRBV2
CASSKREYSGELFF
TGTGCCAGCAGTAAGCGGGAATATTCCGGGGAGCTGTTTTTT
>TRBJ2-5|.|.|TRBV5-1
CASSLEPGRETQYF
TGCGCCAGCAGCTTGGAACCGGGAAGAGAGACCCAGTACTTC
>TRBJ1-2|.|.|TRBV27
CASSFQGRNGYTF
TGTGCCAGCAGTTTCCAGGGGCGCAATGGCTACACCTTC
>TRBJ2-2|.|.|TRBV28
CASSLLGGVIGGLFF
TGTGCCAGCAGTTTATTGGGGGGAGTCATCGGGGGGCTGTTTTTT
>TRBJ2-1|.|TRBD2|TRBV7-9
CASSWTSGSSYNEQFF
TGTGCCAGCAGCTGGACTAGCGGGAGCTCCTACAATGAGCAGTTCTTC
>TRBJ1-5|once|TRBD1|TRBV28
CASSHGQGAHQPQHF
TGTGCCAGCAGCCATGGACAGGGGGCGCATCAGCCCCAGCATTTT
>TRBJ2-2|.|TRBD2|TRBV7-7
CASSLIGAGGVTGELFF
TGTGCTAGCAGCTTGATAGGAGCGGGAGGCGTCACCGGGGAGCTGTTTTTT
>TRBJ2-1|.|TRBD2|TRBV14
CASSQSYPQAGESYNEQFF
TGTGCCAGCAGCCAGTCGTACCCCCAAGCGGGAGAATCCTACAATGAGCAGTTCTTC
>TRBJ2-5|many|TRBD2|TRBV7-9
CASTKSSGRARETQYF
TGTGCCAGCACCAAATCTAGCGGGAGGGCCAGAGAGACCCAGTACTTC
>TRBJ2-7|few|.|TRBV6-1
CASSESPGDYEQYF
TGTGCCAGCAGTGAAAGTCCCGGGGACTACGAGCAGTACTTC
>TRBJ1-1|.|TRBD1|TRBV6-5
CASTGTGFSEAFF
TGTGCCAGCACGGGGACAGGGTTCTCTGAAGCTTTCTTT
>TRBJ2-7|.|.|TRBV4-1
CASSPGYSYEQYF
TGCGCCAGCAGCCCCGGCTACAGCTACGAGCAGTACTTC
>TRBJ1-5|.|.|TRBV5-1
CASSLTGEGPQHF
TGCGCCAGCAGCCTTACGGGGGAAGGGCCCCAGCATTTT
>TRBJ2-1|few|TRBD2|TRBV9
CASSVRSSGGYNEQFF
TGTGCCAGCAGCGTCCGCTCTAGCGGGGGATACAATGAGCAGTTCTTC
>TRBJ1-1|.|TRBD1|TRBV19
CASTSRGDRGLIKAFF
TGTGCCAGTACTTCCCGAGGGGACAGGGGGCTGATTAAAGCTTTCTTT
>TRBJ2-5|.|TRBD2|TRBV7-8
CASRGTSGRAVEERETQYF
TGTGCCAGCAGAGGAACTAGCGGGAGGGCCGTCGAGGAGCGGGAGACCCAGTACTTC
>TRBJ2-5|.|TRBD2|TRBV7-3
CASSLVGREGETQYF
TGTGCCAGCAGCTTAGTCGGGAGGGAGGGGGAGACCCAGTACTTC
>TRBJ2-1|.|.|TRBV5-1
CASLRGGDPYNEQFF
TGCGCCAGCCTAAGGGGGGGGGACCCCTACAATGAGCAGTTCTTC
>TRBJ1-4|few|.|TRBV2
CASSQWTNEKLFF
TGTGCCAGCAGCCAGTGGACTAATGAAAAACTGTTTTTT
>TRBJ2-7|.|TRBD1|TRBV6-1
CASSRTGFEQYF
TGTGCCAGCAGCAGGACAGGGTTCGAGCAGTACTTC
>TRBJ2-3|.|.|TRBV6-1
CAGSGSGLPTSTDTQYF
TGTGCCGGCAGTGGATCCGGACTACCGACTAGCACAGATACGCAGTATTTT
>TRBJ1-5|.|.|TRBV14
CASSKGNGNQPQHF
TGTGCCAGCAGCAAGGGGAACGGCAATCAGCCCCAGCATTTT
>TRBJ2-2|.|.|TRBV23-1
CASSQVTRAGELFF
TGCGCCAGCAGTCAAGTCACTCGGGCCGGGGAGCTGTTTTTT
>TRBJ2-7|few|.|TRBV5-1
CASSLAQGGEQYF
TGCGCCAGCAGCTTGGCGCAGGGAGGCGAGCAGTACTTC
>TRBJ1-2|.|.|TRBV28
CASRARRFRHYGYTF
TGTGCCAGCAGAGCCAGGAGGTTCCGACACTATGGCTACACCTTC
>TRBJ2-7|.|.|TRBV6-1
CASRVQGGVDHEQYF
TGTGCCAGCAGAGTACAGGGTGGGGTGGATCACGAGCAGTACTTC
>TRBJ2-7|.|.|TRBV6-6
CASSPRVGAFYEQYF
TGTGCCAGCAGTCCTCGGGTTGGCGCCTTCTACGAGCAGTACTTC
>TRBJ2-3|.|TRBD2|TRBV4-1
CASSQVPQLAVTVTDTQYF
TGCGCCAGCAGCCAAGTTCCACAACTAGCGGTAACGGTCACAGATACGCAGTATTTT
>TRBJ2-7|few|.|TRBV5-6
CASSFMSRGYEQYF
TGTGCCAGCAGCTTTATGTCGAGGGGGTACGAGCAGTACTTC
>TRBJ2-1|.|.|TRBV27
CASSLGLSGNEQFF
TGTGCCAGCAGTTTAGGTCTAAGCGGAAATGAGCAGTTCTTC